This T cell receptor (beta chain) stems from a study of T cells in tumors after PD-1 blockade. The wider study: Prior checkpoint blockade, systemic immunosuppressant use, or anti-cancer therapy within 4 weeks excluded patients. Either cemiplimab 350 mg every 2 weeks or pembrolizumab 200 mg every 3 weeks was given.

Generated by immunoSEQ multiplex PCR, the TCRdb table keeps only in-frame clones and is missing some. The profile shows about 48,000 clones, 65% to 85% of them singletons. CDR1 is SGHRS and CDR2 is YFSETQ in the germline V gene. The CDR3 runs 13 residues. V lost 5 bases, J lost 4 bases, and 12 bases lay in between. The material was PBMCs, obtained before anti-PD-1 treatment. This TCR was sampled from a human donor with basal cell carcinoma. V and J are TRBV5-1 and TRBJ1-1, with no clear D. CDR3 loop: CASSQAATTEAFF. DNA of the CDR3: TGCGCCAGCAGTCAGGCGGCAACCACTGAAGCTTTCTTT. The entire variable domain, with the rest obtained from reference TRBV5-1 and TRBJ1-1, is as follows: KAGVTQTPRYLIKTRGQQVTLSCSPISGHRSVSWYQQTPGQGLQFLFEYFSETQRNKGNFPGRFSGRQFSNSRSEMNVSTLELGDSALYLCASSQAATTEAFFGQGTRLTVV.